This paragraph reports one T cell receptor beta chain. The antigen is not known. The sample comes from a study of blood T cells in healthy people across ages. Study in general: Template switching recovered approximately one barcoded beta molecule for every two T cells.

Findings of the study overall: It was held that diversity estimates obtained from one million T cells represented underestimates. A greater number of naive CD4+ cells and higher diversity distinguished long-lived donors from aged donors.

Alongside a J-beta primer mix, a sample-barcoded 5' primer served in a second PCR lasting roughly 7 to 11 cycles. In TCRdb, the 5' RACE reads were re-called with MiXCR into one record per CDR3 protein. In the table there are 1.2 million to 1.5 million distinct CDR3 sequences, around 59% of which are singletons. CDR1 and CDR2 (germline): DFQATT, SNEGSKA (reference sequence). The CDR3 is 14 residues long. Trimming at V came to 4 bases and at J to 6 bases, leaving 6 bases not matched to a gene. Researchers collected approximately 9.5 milliliters of peripheral blood from every single donor. The rearrangement joins TRBV20-1 to TRBJ2-1; 10 bases agree with TRBD2. Sequenced input: blood. This clonotype was sampled from a man between 18 and 29 years old in good health. CDR3 sequence (DNA): TGCAGTGCTAAGAGCGGGAGGGCCGGCAATGAGCAGTTCTTC. Encoded protein: CSAKSGRAGNEQFF.